This T cell receptor beta chain was recovered during a study of T cells after yellow fever vaccination. About the research overall: Fractions of low cell number were prepared using SMART-Seq v4 Ultra Low Input.

This clonotype was seen only a few times. Synthesis of TCR cDNA relied on 5'RACE template switching, which attached a universal primer site and UMIs. TCRdb used MiXCR to reprocess the 5' RACE reads, holding one entry per CDR3 protein. The sample includes around 350,000 distinct CDR3 sequences, around 10% seen only once; the top ten take roughly a sixth. The CDR3 has 14 residues. Trimming took 1 base from V and 8 from J, leaving 9 bases between them. The germline V gene encodes CDR1 SGHTA and CDR2 FQGNSA. The V gene is TRBV7-2, the J gene TRBJ1-6, with D perhaps TRBD1 (5 bases). The input for sequencing was PBMCs, taken on the day of the first yellow fever vaccination. This TCR was sampled from a man aged 18 to 35 who received the YFV17D yellow fever vaccine. This CDR3 reads CASSLGTNYSPLHF. In DNA form, the CDR3 reads TGTGCCAGCAGCTTAGGGACAAATTATTCACCCCTCCACTTT.